This T cell receptor (beta chain) came from a study of blood T cell repertoires in COVID-19. Study summary: Specimens from acute and convalescent COVID-19 originated in the United States, Italy and Spain. Sample material is recorded as cDNA or gDNA derived from T cells, B-cell-depleted T cells, or PBMCs.

Assay: immunoSEQ multiplex PCR; the TCRdb copy retains only in-frame clones and omits some. Of approximately 100,000 clones in the sample, about 87% were seen once. The CDR3 contains 12 residues. Looked up from germline, CDR1 is PRHDT and CDR2 is FYEKMQ (reference sequence). Trimming shortened V by 5 bases and J by 8 bases, and 10 bases separated the two germline ends. This chain uses TRBV13 with TRBJ2-1; no clear D. This clonotype originated in a human donor in a cohort sampled during active COVID-19. Material: peripheral blood. In DNA form, the CDR3 reads TGTGCCAGCAGCGTGACGAGGTATGAGCAGTTCTTC. It specifies CASSVTRYEQFF.